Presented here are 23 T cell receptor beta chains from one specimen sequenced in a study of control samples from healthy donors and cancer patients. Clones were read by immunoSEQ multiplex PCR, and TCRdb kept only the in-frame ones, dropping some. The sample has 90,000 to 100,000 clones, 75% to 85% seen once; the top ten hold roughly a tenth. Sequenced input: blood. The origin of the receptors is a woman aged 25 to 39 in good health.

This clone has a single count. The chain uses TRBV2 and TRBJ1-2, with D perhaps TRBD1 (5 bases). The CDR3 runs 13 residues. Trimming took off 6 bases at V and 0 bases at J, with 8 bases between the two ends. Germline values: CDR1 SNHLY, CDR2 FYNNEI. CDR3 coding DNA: TGTGCCAGCAGAGGGGTTGCTAACTATGGCTACACCTTC. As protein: CASRGVANYGYTF.

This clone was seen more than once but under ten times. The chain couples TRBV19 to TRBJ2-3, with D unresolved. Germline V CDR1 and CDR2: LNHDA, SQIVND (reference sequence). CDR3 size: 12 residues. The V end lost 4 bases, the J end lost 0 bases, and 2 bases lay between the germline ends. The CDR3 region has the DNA TGTGCCAGTAGTAGGAGCACAGATACGCAGTATTTT. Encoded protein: CASSRSTDTQYF.

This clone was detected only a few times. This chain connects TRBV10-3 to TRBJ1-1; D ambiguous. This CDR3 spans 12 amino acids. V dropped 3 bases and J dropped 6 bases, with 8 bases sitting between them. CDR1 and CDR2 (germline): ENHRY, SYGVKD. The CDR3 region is CAISDGLAEAFF. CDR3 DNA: TGTGCCATCAGTGATGGGTTGGCTGAAGCTTTCTTT.

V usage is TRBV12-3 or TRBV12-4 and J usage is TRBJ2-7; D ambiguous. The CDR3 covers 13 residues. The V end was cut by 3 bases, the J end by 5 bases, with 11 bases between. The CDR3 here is CASSFPDRNEQYF. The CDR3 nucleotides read TGTGCCAGCAGTTTCCCAGATCGTAACGAGCAGTACTTC.

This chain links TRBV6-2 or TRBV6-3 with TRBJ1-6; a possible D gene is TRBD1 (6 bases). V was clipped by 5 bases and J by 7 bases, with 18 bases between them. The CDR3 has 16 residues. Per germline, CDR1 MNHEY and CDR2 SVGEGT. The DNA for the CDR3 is TGTGCCAGCAGTGGAATATGGACAGACCTAAATTCACCCCTCCACTTT. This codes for CASSGIWTDLNSPLHF.

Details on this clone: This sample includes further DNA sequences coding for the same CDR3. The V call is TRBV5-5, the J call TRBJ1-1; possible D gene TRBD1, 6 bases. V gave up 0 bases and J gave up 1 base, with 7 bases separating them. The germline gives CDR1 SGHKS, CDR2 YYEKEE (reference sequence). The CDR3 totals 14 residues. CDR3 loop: CASSLAGANTEAFF. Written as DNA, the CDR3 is TGTGCCAGCAGCTTGGCAGGGGCGAACACTGAAGCTTTCTTT.

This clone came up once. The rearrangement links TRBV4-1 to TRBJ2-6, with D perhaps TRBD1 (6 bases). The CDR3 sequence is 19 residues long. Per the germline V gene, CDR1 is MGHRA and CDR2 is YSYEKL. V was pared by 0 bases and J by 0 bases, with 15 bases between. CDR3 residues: CASSQDGQQLSSGANVLTF. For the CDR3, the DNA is TGCGCCAGCAGCCAAGACGGACAGCAATTAAGCTCTGGGGCCAACGTCCTGACTTTC.

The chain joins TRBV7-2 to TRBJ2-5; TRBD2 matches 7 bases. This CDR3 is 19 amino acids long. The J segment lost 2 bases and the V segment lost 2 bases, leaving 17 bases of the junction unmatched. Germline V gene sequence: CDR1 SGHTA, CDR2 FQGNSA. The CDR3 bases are TGTGCCAGCAGCTTAATCCCCCTTCGAGGCGGGGGAGCTCAAGAGACCCAGTACTTC. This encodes CASSLIPLRGGGAQETQYF.

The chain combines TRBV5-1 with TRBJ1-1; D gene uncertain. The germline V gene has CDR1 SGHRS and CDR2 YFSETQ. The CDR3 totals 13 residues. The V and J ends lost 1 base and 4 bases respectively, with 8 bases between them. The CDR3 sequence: CASSLLSGTEAFF. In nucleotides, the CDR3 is TGCGCCAGCAGCTTGCTTTCTGGCACTGAAGCTTTCTTT. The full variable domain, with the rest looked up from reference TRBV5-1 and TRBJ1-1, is KAGVTQTPRYLIKTRGQQVTLSCSPISGHRSVSWYQQTPGQGLQFLFEYFSETQRNKGNFPGRFSGRQFSNSRSEMNVSTLELGDSALYLCASSLLSGTEAFFGQGTRLTVV.

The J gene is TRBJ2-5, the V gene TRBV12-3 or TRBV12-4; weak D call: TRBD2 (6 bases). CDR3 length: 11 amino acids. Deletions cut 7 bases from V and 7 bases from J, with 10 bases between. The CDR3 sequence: CASNTGGTQYF. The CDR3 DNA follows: TGTGCCAGCAATACCGGGGGGACCCAGTACTTC.

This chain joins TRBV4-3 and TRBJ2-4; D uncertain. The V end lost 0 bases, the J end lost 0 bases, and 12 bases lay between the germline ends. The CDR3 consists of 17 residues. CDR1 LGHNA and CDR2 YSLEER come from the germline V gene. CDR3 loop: CASSQDPGQLAKNIQYF. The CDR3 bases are TGCGCCAGCAGCCAAGATCCAGGCCAGTTAGCCAAAAACATTCAGTACTTC.

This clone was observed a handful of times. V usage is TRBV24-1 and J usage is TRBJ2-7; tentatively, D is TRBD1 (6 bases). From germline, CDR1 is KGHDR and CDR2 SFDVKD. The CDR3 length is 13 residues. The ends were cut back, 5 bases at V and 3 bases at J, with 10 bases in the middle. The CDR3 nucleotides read TGTGCCACCAGTGCTTGGACAGACTACGAGCAGTACTTC. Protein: CATSAWTDYEQYF.

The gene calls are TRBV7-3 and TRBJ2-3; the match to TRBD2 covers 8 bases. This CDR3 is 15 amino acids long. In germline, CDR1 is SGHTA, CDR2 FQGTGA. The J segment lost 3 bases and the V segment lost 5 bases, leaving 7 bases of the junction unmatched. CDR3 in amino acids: CASSLAAGGTDTQYF. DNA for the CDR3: TGTGCCAGCAGCCTAGCGGCGGGGGGTACAGATACGCAGTATTTT.

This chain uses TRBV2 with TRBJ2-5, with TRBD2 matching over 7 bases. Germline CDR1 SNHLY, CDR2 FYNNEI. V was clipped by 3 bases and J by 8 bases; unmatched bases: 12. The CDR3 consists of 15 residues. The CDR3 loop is CASSDQAGLTLTQYF. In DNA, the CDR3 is TGTGCCAGCAGTGACCAAGCGGGGTTAACGCTTACCCAGTACTTC.

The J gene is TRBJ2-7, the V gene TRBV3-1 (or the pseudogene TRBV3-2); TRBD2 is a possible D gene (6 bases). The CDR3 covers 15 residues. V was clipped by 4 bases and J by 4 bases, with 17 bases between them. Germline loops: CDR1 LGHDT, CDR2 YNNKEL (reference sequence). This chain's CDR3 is CASSRSPGAGYEQYF. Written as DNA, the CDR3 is TGTGCCAGCAGCCGATCACCGGGAGCGGGTTACGAGCAGTACTTC.

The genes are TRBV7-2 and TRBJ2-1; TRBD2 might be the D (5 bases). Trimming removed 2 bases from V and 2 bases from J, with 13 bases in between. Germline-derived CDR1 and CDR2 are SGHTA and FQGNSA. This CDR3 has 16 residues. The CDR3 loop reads CASSLTHAGAYNEQFF. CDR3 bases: TGTGCCAGCAGCTTAACTCACGCGGGCGCCTACAATGAGCAGTTCTTC.

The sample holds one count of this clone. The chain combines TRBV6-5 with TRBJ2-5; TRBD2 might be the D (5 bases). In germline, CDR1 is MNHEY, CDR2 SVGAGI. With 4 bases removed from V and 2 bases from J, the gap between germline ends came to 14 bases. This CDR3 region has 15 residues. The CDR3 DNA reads TGTGCCAGCAGTTCCTCGGGTGGGGAGCAAGAGACCCAGTACTTC. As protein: CASSSSGGEQETQYF.

CDR3 sequence reads: CASSLGGPNSPLHF. The CDR3, as DNA: TGTGCCAGCAGCCTCGGGGGTCCTAATTCACCCCTCCACTTT. V gene TRBV6-2 or TRBV6-3 combines with J gene TRBJ1-6, with D possibly being TRBD1 (5 bases). Trimming shortened V by 6 bases and J by 6 bases, and 12 bases separated the two germline ends. CDR3 size: 14 residues. Germline V gene data show CDR1 as MNHEY and CDR2 as SVGEGT.

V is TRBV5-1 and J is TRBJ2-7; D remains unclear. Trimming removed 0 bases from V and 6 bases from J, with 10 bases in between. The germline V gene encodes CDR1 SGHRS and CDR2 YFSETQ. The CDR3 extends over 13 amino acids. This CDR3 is CASSLGRPFEQYF. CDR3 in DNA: TGCGCCAGCAGCTTGGGGCGGCCTTTCGAGCAGTACTTC.

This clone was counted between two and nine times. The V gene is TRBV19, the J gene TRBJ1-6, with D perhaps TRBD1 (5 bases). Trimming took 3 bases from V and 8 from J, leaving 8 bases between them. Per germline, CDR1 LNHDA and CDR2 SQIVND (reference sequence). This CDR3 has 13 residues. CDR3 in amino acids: CASSIRVDSPLHF. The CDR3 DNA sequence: TGTGCCAGTAGTATCAGGGTGGATTCACCCCTCCACTTT.

The chain's CDR3 is CASSLGTGSTEAFF. CDR3 DNA: TGTGCCAGCAGCTTGGGGACAGGGTCCACTGAAGCTTTCTTT. The J gene is TRBJ1-1, the V gene TRBV5-5; 8 bases fit TRBD1. The CDR3 runs to 14 residues. In germline, CDR1 is SGHKS, CDR2 YYEKEE (reference sequence). The V segment lost 0 bases and the J segment 4 bases; nucleotides outside the gene matches: 2.

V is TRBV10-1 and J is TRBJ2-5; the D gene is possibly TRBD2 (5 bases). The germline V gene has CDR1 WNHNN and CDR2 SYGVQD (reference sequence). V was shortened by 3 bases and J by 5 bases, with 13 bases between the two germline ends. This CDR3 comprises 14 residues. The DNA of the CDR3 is TGCGCCAGCAGTGACCGTCGGGGATTCGAGACCCAGTACTTC. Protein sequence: CASSDRRGFETQYF.

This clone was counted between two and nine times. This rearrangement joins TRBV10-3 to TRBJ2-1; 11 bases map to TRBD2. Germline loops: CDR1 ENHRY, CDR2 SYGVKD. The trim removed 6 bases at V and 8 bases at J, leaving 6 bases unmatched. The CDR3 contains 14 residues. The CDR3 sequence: CAIRGLAASDEQFF. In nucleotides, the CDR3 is TGTGCCATCAGGGGACTAGCGGCTTCGGATGAGCAGTTCTTC.